This entry lists 10 T cell receptor beta chains sequenced from one sample in a study of Ad26.COV2.S vaccination and SARS-CoV-2 variants. Clones were read by immunoSEQ multiplex PCR, and TCRdb kept only the in-frame ones, dropping some. The repertoire holds 350,000 to 550,000 clones, with about 91% as singletons. The treatment: some 19 received Ad26.COV2.S at low or high dose, single or two shots; about 5 received placebo; per-sample allocation not given. Sampling was done on day 63 after the first vaccine or placebo injection. The sequencing used peripheral blood, collected in a trial of Ad26.COV2.S vaccine versus placebo. The receptors stem from a person between 18 and 65 years old who received the Ad26.COV2.S COVID-19 vaccine or a placebo.

The chain employs TRBV29-1 and TRBJ1-1; 9 bases are shared with TRBD1. The J segment lost 1 base and the V segment lost 3 bases, leaving 3 bases of the junction unmatched. The CDR3 has 14 residues. Germline loops: CDR1 SQVTM, CDR2 ANQGSEA. Written as DNA, the CDR3 is TGCAGCGTTGACTTACAGGGGGCGAACACTGAAGCTTTCTTT. Its protein product is CSVDLQGANTEAFF.

The chain employs TRBV5-3 and TRBJ1-4; D is possibly TRBD1 (5 bases). TRBV5-3 is filed as an ORF, its function uncertain. Trimming took 4 bases from V and 8 from J, leaving 24 bases between them. CDR3 length: 17 residues. CDR3 DNA: TGTGCCAGAAGCATAATAAGCCGGGACCCCCGAGCGGAAAAACTGTTTTTT. Translating gives CARSIISRDPRAEKLFF.

The sample holds one count of this clone. V gene TRBV19 combines with J gene TRBJ2-3; D is unresolved. There are 12 residues in the CDR3. Trimming cost V 5 bases and J 8 bases, with 11 bases left between them. Germline V gene data show CDR1 as LNHDA and CDR2 as SQIVND (reference sequence). The CDR3 DNA reads TGTGCCAGTAGTGTAGTGAAGGCTACGCAGTATTTT. This sequence encodes CASSVVKATQYF.

This chain links TRBV13 with TRBJ2-1, with 10 nucleotides matching TRBD1. The CDR3 runs to 15 residues. In germline, CDR1 is PRHDT, CDR2 FYEKMQ (reference sequence). V lost 7 bases and J lost 3; bases outside the gene matches: 6. The CDR3 bases are TGTGCCAGCAACCTGGGACAGGGGATCTACAATGAGCAGTTCTTC. This codes for CASNLGQGIYNEQFF.

The chain combines TRBV6-6 with TRBJ2-7; 8 bases map to TRBD2. Trimming removed 5 bases from V and 2 bases from J; junction bases left unmatched: 5. Germline V gives CDR1 MNHNY, CDR2 SVGAGI (reference sequence). CDR3 length: 14 amino acids. CDR3 coding DNA: TGTGCCAGCAGTCACCTAGCGGGCCCCTACGAGCAGTACGTC. Translating it yields CASSHLAGPYEQYV.

This clone has only one observation. The chain recombines TRBV11-2 with TRBJ1-2; D ambiguous. The V and J ends lost 1 base and 1 base respectively, with 10 bases between them. This CDR3 has 15 residues. Per germline, CDR1 SGHAT and CDR2 FQNNGV. The CDR3 spells CASSLVVVNNYGYTF. Here the CDR3 DNA reads TGTGCCAGCAGCTTAGTGGTCGTCAATAACTATGGCTACACCTTC.

The V call is TRBV27, the J call TRBJ2-3, with TRBD2 matching over 10 bases. J lost 1 base, V lost 6 bases, and 7 bases had no gene match. The CDR3 covers 16 residues. CDR1 is MNHEY, CDR2 SMNVEV, per germline (reference sequence). CDR3 nucleotide sequence: TGTGCCAGCAGGCTTCTAGCGGGGGCAGGCACAGATACGCAGTATTTT. Residues: CASRLLAGAGTDTQYF.

This chain uses TRBV2 with TRBJ1-2; the D gene is possibly TRBD1 (5 bases). V lost 7 bases, J lost 8 bases, and 17 bases lay in between. This CDR3 comprises 13 residues. Per germline, CDR1 SNHLY and CDR2 FYNNEI. CDR3 sequence reads: CASKTDSPWGYTF. The DNA of the CDR3 is TGTGCCAGCAAGACAGACTCGCCCTGGGGCTACACCTTC.

This chain joins TRBV7-3 and TRBJ2-3; maybe TRBD2 (7 bases). Trimming removed 7 bases at V and 5 bases at J, with 19 bases between. The germline V gene encodes CDR1 SGHTA and CDR2 FQGTGA. The CDR3 is 15 amino acids. The DNA for the CDR3 is TGTGCCAGCACCCGATGGGGGGGCCAGGGAGATACGCAGTATTTT. It codes for CASTRWGGQGDTQYF.

The rearrangement joins TRBV11-1 to TRBJ1-4, with D possibly being TRBD1 (5 bases). CDR3 length equals 15 residues. Germline V lookup: CDR1 SGHAT, CDR2 FQDESV (reference sequence). The V and J ends lost 3 bases and 0 bases respectively, with 8 bases between them. For the CDR3, the DNA is TGTGCCAGCAGCTTCAGACAGTCAACTAATGAAAAACTGTTTTTT. Encoded protein: CASSFRQSTNEKLFF.